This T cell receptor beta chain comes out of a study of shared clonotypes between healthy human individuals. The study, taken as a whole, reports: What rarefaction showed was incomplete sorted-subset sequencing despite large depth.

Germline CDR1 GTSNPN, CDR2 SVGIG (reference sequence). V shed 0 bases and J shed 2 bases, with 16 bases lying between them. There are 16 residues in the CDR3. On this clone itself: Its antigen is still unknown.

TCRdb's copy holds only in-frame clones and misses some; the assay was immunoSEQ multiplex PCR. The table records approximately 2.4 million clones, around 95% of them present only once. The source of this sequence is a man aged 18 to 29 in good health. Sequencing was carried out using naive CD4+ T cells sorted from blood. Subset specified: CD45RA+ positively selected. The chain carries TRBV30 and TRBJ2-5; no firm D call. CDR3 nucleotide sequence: TGTGCCTGGAGTGTAGGGTTCGGGTTGGGGCAAGAGACCCAGTACTTC. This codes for CAWSVGFGLGQETQYF.